The entry that follows covers one T cell receptor (beta chain) sequence. This CDR3 is built from 15 residues. V was trimmed by 3 bases and J by 0 bases, leaving 9 bases between them. CDR1 is KGHDR, CDR2 SFDVKD, per germline. The data are from a study of blood T cell repertoires in COVID-19. Ages ranged from roughly 18 to 100 years, with residence in about 23 US areas. Cohorts were determined from participant-reported clinical history. Per the authors' pipeline: Reference gene primers were amplified, and this amplification served to estimate nucleated cell counts. Libraries were prepared by immunoSEQ multiplex PCR; TCRdb keeps only in-frame clonotypes and omits some of them. That table supplies the V and J calls and clone size; D and trimming were determined from the DNA. The table shows around 390,000 clones, with 87% occurring only once.

This TCR came from a woman between 45 and 60 years old who had recovered from COVID-19. The V call is TRBV24-1, the J call TRBJ2-3; D may be TRBD1 (5 bases). Sequenced input: PBMCs or T cells enriched from blood (not recorded which). The CDR3, as DNA: TGTGCCACCAGTGATCCGACAGAAAGCACAGATACGCAGTATTTT. Translation: CATSDPTESTDTQYF.